The 28 T cell receptor beta chains below come from one sample, sequenced in a study of human T cells and chemical hapten exposure. Regarding time point: patch test 1, 2 weeks after DPC sensitization. Treatment described: therapeutic diphenylcyclopropenone sensitization with weekly scalp DPC. TCRdb analysed the RACE reads with MiXCR anew, one entry per CDR3 protein. The sample shows some 79,000 distinct CDR3 sequences, around 7% of them seen only once. This material consisted of whole blood, taken in connection with sensitization to the hapten diphenylcyclopropenone (DPC). Source of these receptors: a woman aged 25-40 years with alopecia areata. Some clones in this sample may be carry-over from other donors' samples.

This clonotype was detected ten times or more. V and J are TRBV6-5 and TRBJ1-1, with 11 bases identical to TRBD1. This CDR3 contains 13 residues. With 6 bases clipped from V and 10 bases from J, the junction kept 7 bases outside the gene matches. CDR1 MNHEY and CDR2 SVGAGI come from the germline V gene. The DNA of the CDR3 is TGTGCCAGCAGACCGACCGGGACAGGGGGAGCTTTCTTT. As protein: CASRPTGTGGAFF.

The rearrangement links TRBV2 to TRBJ2-6; D gene uncertain. The CDR3 has 15 amino acids. V lost 6 bases and J lost 4, with 13 bases in between. Germline V gene sequence: CDR1 SNHLY, CDR2 FYNNEI. The CDR3 coding sequence is TGTGCCAGCAGCCCGACATCAGCCGGGGCCAACGTCCTGACTTTC. Residues: CASSPTSAGANVLTF.

This clonotype has more than one count but fewer than ten. This may come from a read error, since a much larger clone is one base off. The rearrangement links TRBV11-2 to TRBJ2-3; 9 bases are a match to TRBD2. The CDR3 is 18 amino acids. The J segment lost 0 bases and the V segment lost 5 bases, leaving 12 bases of the junction unmatched. Germline V gives CDR1 SGHAT, CDR2 FQNNGV. The CDR3 here is CASSPGLAPRRSTDTQYF. CDR3 nucleotide sequence: TGTGCCAGCAGCCCGGGACTAGCCCCGAGGAGAAGCACAGATACGCAGTATTTT.

This clonotype was recorded a few times. J is TRBJ1-2 and V is TRBV6-5; no clear D. Germline CDR1 MNHEY, CDR2 SVGAGI. CDR3 length: 13 residues. V was shortened by 6 bases and J by 8 bases, with 16 bases between the two germline ends. CDR3 nucleotides: TGTGCCAGCAGCCCCGCCCCCGTTAGGGGCTACACCTTC. It is translated as CASSPAPVRGYTF.

About this clonotype: Since a much larger clone is just one base distant, this may be a read error. The chain is built from TRBV7-2 and TRBJ1-1, with D possibly TRBD1 on 5 matching bases. V lost 7 bases, J lost 7 bases, and 16 bases lay in between. This CDR3 is 13 amino acids long. The germline V gene encodes CDR1 SGHTA and CDR2 FQGNSA. The CDR3 DNA follows: TGTGCCAGCACTAGGACATGGGAAGTTGAAGCTTTCTTT. This encodes CASTRTWEVEAFF.

The chain uses TRBV7-9 and TRBJ1-1; 8 positions match TRBD1. The J segment lost 3 bases and the V segment lost 2 bases, leaving 2 bases of the junction unmatched. Germline CDR1 reads SEHNR; CDR2 reads FQNEAQ (reference sequence). The CDR3 is made up of 14 amino acids. The CDR3 region is CASSLQQGDTEAFF. The CDR3 coding sequence is TGTGCCAGCAGCTTACAACAGGGGGACACTGAAGCTTTCTTT.

This clonotype was seen at least ten times. The chain joins TRBV18 to TRBJ1-5, with 7 bases matching TRBD1. Germline assignment: CDR1 KGHSH and CDR2 LQKENI. Trimming cost V 5 bases and J 7 bases; bases outside gene matches: 8. The CDR3 covers 14 residues. CDR3 in amino acids: CASSSQDRPQPQHF. As DNA, the CDR3 is TGTGCCAGCTCATCGCAGGACAGGCCCCAGCCCCAGCATTTT.

Ten or more counts support this clonotype. The V and J genes are TRBV6-1 and TRBJ1-6, with D possibly TRBD1 on 5 matching bases. Per the germline V gene, CDR1 is MNHNS and CDR2 is SASEGT. V lost 5 bases to trimming and J lost 7 bases, with 12 bases between them. This CDR3 is 14 amino acids long. The CDR3: CASSFEEGNSPLHF. The CDR3 nucleotides read TGTGCCAGCAGTTTCGAGGAGGGGAATTCACCCCTCCACTTT.

Comment on this clonotype: With a much larger clone just one base away, this may be a read error. The rearrangement joins TRBV11-1 to TRBJ1-4, with 7 bases matching TRBD1. This CDR3 is built from 15 residues. Trimming removed 4 bases from V and 8 bases from J; junction bases left unmatched: 10. Germline assignment: CDR1 SGHAT and CDR2 FQDESV (reference sequence). The CDR3 bases are TGTGCCAGCAGCTCGACAGGGATGAGTGGCGAAAAACTGTTTTTT. It encodes CASSSTGMSGEKLFF. Full variable domain (rest looked up from reference TRBV11-1 and TRBJ1-4): EAEVAQSPRYKITEKSQAVAFWCDPISGHATLYWYRQILGQGPELLVQFQDESVVDDSQLPKDRFSAERLKGVDSTLKIQPAELGDSAMYLCASSSTGMSGEKLFFGSGTQLSVL.

Many counts were recorded for this clonotype. V usage is TRBV3-1 and J usage is TRBJ2-1, with D tentatively TRBD2 (6 bases). The V and J ends lost 0 bases and 12 bases respectively, with 15 bases between them. The CDR3 spans 14 residues. The germline CDR1 and CDR2 sequences are LGHDT and YNNKEL (reference sequence). The CDR3 loop reads CASSQDLQGGGQFF. DNA for the CDR3: TGTGCCAGCAGCCAAGATCTTCAGGGAGGTGGGCAGTTCTTC.

This clonotype occurred a few times. The V gene is TRBV5-6, the J gene TRBJ2-7, with 8 bases identical to TRBD1. This CDR3 is 14 amino acids long. The V gene's germline CDR1 is SGHDT and CDR2 YYEEEE. Losses at the gene ends were 2 bases for V and 5 bases for J; bases not matched to a gene: 6. Here the CDR3 reads CASSLLQTGDEQYF. The CDR3 DNA follows: TGTGCCAGCAGCTTATTACAGACAGGGGACGAGCAGTACTTC.

This clonotype has a count of ten or more. CDR3 sequence reads: CRAGVRLNTEAFF. The CDR3 nucleotides read TGCAGAGCTGGGGTCAGGCTAAACACTGAAGCTTTCTTT. The rearrangement uses TRBV20-1 and TRBJ1-1; the D is unclear. The CDR3 extends over 13 amino acids. In germline, CDR1 is DFQATT, CDR2 SNEGSKA (reference sequence).

The sample holds a few counts of this clonotype. CDR3 nucleotide sequence: TGTGCCAGCAGCCCTTACAGGGAAGTCACTGAAGCTTTCTTT. As protein: CASSPYREVTEAFF. The chain uses TRBV11-2 and TRBJ1-1; D possibly corresponds to TRBD1 (6 bases). The germline V gene has CDR1 SGHAT and CDR2 FQNNGV. This CDR3 is built from 14 residues. V was pared by 5 bases and J by 4 bases, with 14 bases between. Based on the CDR3 plus reference TRBV11-2 and TRBJ1-1, the full variable domain is EAGVAQSPRYKIIEKRQSVAFWCNPISGHATLYWYQQILGQGPKLLIQFQNNGVVDDSQLPKDRFSAERLKGVDSTLKIQPAKLEDSAVYLCASSPYREVTEAFFGQGTRLTVV.

This clonotype showed up many times. V gene TRBV12-3 or TRBV12-4 combines with J gene TRBJ2-1, with D hard to call. Trimming shortened V by 4 bases and J by 4 bases, and 11 bases separated the two germline ends. This CDR3 comprises 14 residues. The CDR3 nucleotides read TGTGCCAGCAGTTCCGCATTATGGTACAATGAGCAGTTCTTC. It encodes CASSSALWYNEQFF.

This clonotype was seen repeatedly, ten times or more. The genes are TRBV3-1 and TRBJ1-6, with D unclear. The CDR3 has 12 residues. In germline, CDR1 is LGHDT, CDR2 YNNKEL (reference sequence). V lost 2 bases and J 5 bases, leaving 1 base between the germline ends. Here the CDR3 DNA reads TGTGCCAGCAGCCAAAATAATTCACCCCTCCACTTT. Translated, it gives CASSQNNSPLHF. Variable domain in full (rest from reference TRBV3-1 and TRBJ1-6): DTAVSQTPKYLVTQMGNDKSIKCEQNLGHDTMYWYKQDSKKFLKIMFSYNNKELIINETVPNRFSPKSPDKAHLNLHINSLELGDSAVYFCASSQNNSPLHFGNGTRLTVT.

This chain connects TRBV12-3 or TRBV12-4 to TRBJ1-1; weak D call: TRBD1 (6 bases). The V end was cut by 6 bases, the J end by 4 bases, with 15 bases between. The length of the CDR3 is 14 residues. The CDR3 region is CASRATGRGTEAFF. CDR3 in DNA: TGTGCCAGCAGAGCCACAGGGAGAGGCACTGAAGCTTTCTTT.

This chain joins TRBV5-1 and TRBJ1-2; TRBD1 agrees at 7 bases. V lost 4 bases, J lost 1 base, and 7 bases stayed unmatched. Germline lookup yields CDR1 SGHRS and CDR2 YFSETQ. The CDR3 length is 15 residues. The CDR3 region is CASSPWDSYNYGYTF. The CDR3 nucleotides are TGCGCCAGCAGCCCCTGGGACAGCTATAACTATGGCTACACCTTC.

This clonotype was counted many times. This rearrangement joins TRBV27 to TRBJ1-1, with TRBD1 identical over 9 bases. J gave up 3 bases and V 5 bases, and 7 bases lay outside the gene matches. Germline V gene data show CDR1 as MNHEY and CDR2 as SMNVEV (reference sequence). The CDR3 is 15 amino acids. CDR3 loop: CASSTQGAPDTEAFF. CDR3 sequence (DNA): TGTGCCAGCAGTACACAGGGGGCGCCGGACACTGAAGCTTTCTTT.

This clonotype has only a few counts. The chain couples TRBV11-1 to TRBJ1-1; D is ambiguous. The CDR3 runs 11 residues. Germline V gene sequence: CDR1 SGHAT, CDR2 FQDESV (reference sequence). V was shortened by 7 bases and J by 3 bases, with 6 bases between the two germline ends. CDR3 loop: CASNQDTEAFF. CDR3 nucleotide sequence: TGTGCCAGCAATCAAGACACTGAAGCTTTCTTT.

In its sample, this clonotype was seen many times. The chain links TRBV4-2 to TRBJ2-1, with 9 nucleotides matching TRBD2. Germline CDR1 is LGHNA and CDR2 is YNFKEQ. The CDR3 contains 16 residues. The trim removed 0 bases at V and 8 bases at J, leaving 8 bases unmatched. CDR3 residues: CASSQEFGGGADEQFF. The CDR3 nucleotides read TGTGCCAGCAGCCAAGAATTTGGCGGGGGGGCGGATGAGCAGTTCTTC.

This clonotype was counted many times. The chain couples TRBV21-1 to TRBJ1-5. TRBV21-1 is noted as a pseudogene. The CDR3 consists of 11 residues. The CDR3 loop is CASSTNQPQHF. Written as DNA, the CDR3 is TGTGCCAGCAGCACCAATCAGCCCCAGCATTTT.

The chain joins TRBV2 to TRBJ1-5, with no clear D. The CDR3 covers 15 residues. Trimming removed 2 bases at V and 4 bases at J, with 12 bases between. CDR1 is SNHLY, CDR2 FYNNEI, per germline. The chain's CDR3 is CASSESRGQNQPQHF. CDR3 in DNA: TGTGCCAGCAGTGAATCCCGCGGGCAGAATCAGCCCCAGCATTTT.

This clonotype was counted many times. V and J are TRBV5-4 and TRBJ1-2; the D gene is possibly TRBD1 (6 bases). Germline V gene data show CDR1 as SGHNT and CDR2 as YYREEE (reference sequence). V was clipped by 3 bases and J by 5 bases, with 11 bases between them. This CDR3 has 13 amino acids. The CDR3 region is CASSWAGDYGYTF. In DNA, the CDR3 is TGTGCCAGCAGCTGGGCAGGGGATTATGGCTACACCTTC.

This clonotype was found many times. The rearrangement uses TRBV10-3 and TRBJ1-2; maybe TRBD1 (6 bases). V lost 2 bases, J lost 6 bases, and 10 bases lay in between. Germline CDR1 is ENHRY and CDR2 is SYGVKD. This CDR3 is built from 13 residues. CDR3 coding DNA: TGTGCCATCAGTGAGGGTAGGGGGGATGGCTACACCTTC. Residues: CAISEGRGDGYTF.

This clonotype was seen many times. The chain is built from TRBV5-1 and TRBJ2-7; 7 positions agree with TRBD1. V lost 4 bases, J lost 4 bases, and 11 bases stayed unmatched. In germline, CDR1 is SGHRS, CDR2 YFSETQ. The CDR3 has 15 residues. The chain's CDR3 is CASSPPGQAFYEQYF. The DNA of the CDR3 is TGCGCCAGCAGCCCTCCCGGACAGGCCTTTTACGAGCAGTACTTC.

CDR3 in DNA: TGTGCCATCAGGGGGGAACAGGGGGTTTATTATGGCTACACCTTC. This gives the protein CAIRGEQGVYYGYTF. The J gene is TRBJ1-2, the V gene TRBV10-3; 8 bases are a match to TRBD1. Trimming took 6 bases from V and 5 from J; bases not matched to a gene: 11. This CDR3 contains 15 residues. Germline values: CDR1 ENHRY, CDR2 SYGVKD.

On this clonotype itself: A much larger clone lies a single base off, so this may be a read error. This sequence joins TRBV20-1 and TRBJ2-7, with TRBD2 matching over 8 bases. Germline CDR1 and CDR2: DFQATT and SNEGSKA (reference sequence). V was pared by 3 bases and J by 3 bases, with 13 bases of the junction left unmatched. CDR3 length equals 16 residues. CDR3 amino acids: CSARDPGSGDYYEQYF. CDR3 nucleotide sequence: TGCAGTGCTAGGGACCCAGGTAGCGGGGACTACTACGAGCAGTACTTC.

This clonotype was recorded at least ten times. The V call is TRBV6-5, the J call TRBJ2-3; possibly TRBD2 for D (7 bases). V lost 0 bases, J lost 4 bases, and 14 bases lay in between. The germline V gene encodes CDR1 MNHEY and CDR2 SVGAGI. CDR3 length: 16 amino acids. Here the CDR3 DNA reads TGTGCCAGCAGTTACTCAGCAGGGAGGGGGTCAGATACGCAGTATTTT. As protein: CASSYSAGRGSDTQYF.